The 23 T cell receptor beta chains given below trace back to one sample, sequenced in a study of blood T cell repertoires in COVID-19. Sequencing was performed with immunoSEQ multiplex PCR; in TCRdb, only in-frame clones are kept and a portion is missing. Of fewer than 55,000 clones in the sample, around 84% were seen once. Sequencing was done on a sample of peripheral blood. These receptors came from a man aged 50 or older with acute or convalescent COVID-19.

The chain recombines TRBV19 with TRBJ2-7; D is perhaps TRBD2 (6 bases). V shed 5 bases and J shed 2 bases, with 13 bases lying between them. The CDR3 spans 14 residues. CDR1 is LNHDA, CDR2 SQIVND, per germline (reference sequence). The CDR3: CASSAAGIPYEQYF. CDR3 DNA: TGTGCCAGTAGTGCGGCGGGAATCCCCTACGAGCAGTACTTC. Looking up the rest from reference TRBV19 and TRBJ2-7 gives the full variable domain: DGGITQSPKYLFRKEGQNVTLSCEQNLNHDAMYWYRQDPGQGLRLIYYSQIVNDFQKGDIAEGYSVSREKKESFPLTVTSAQKNPTAFYLCASSAAGIPYEQYFGPGTRLTVT.

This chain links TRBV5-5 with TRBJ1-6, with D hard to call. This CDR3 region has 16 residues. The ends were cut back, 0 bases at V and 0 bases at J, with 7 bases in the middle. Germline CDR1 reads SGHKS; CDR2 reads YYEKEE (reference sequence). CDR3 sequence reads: CASSLGPGSYNSPLHF. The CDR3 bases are TGTGCCAGCAGCTTGGGGCCTGGCTCCTATAATTCACCCCTCCACTTT.

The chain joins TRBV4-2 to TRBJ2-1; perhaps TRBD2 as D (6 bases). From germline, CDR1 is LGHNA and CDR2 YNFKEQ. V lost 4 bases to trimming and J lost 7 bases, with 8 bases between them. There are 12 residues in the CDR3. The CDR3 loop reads CASSPGGNEQFF. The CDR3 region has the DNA TGTGCCAGCAGCCCCGGAGGGAATGAGCAGTTCTTC.

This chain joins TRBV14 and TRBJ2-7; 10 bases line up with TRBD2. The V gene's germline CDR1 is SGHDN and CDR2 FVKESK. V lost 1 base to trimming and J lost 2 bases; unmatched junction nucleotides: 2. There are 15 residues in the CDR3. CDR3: CASSQALAGTYEQYF. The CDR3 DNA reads TGTGCCAGCAGCCAAGCACTAGCGGGAACCTACGAGCAGTACTTC.

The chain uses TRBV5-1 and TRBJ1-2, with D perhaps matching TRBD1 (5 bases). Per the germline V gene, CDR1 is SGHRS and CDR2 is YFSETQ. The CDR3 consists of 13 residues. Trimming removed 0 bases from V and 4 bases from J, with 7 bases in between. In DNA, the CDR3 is TGCGCCAGCAGCTTGGGACAGCGCTATGGCTACACCTTC. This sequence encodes CASSLGQRYGYTF.

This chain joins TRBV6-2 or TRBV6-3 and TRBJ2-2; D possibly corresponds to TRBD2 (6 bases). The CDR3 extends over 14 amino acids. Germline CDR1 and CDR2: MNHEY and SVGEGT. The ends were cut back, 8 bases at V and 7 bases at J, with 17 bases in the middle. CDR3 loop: CASGQGLLGGELFF. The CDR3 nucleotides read TGTGCCAGCGGCCAGGGACTTCTGGGCGGGGAGCTGTTTTTT.

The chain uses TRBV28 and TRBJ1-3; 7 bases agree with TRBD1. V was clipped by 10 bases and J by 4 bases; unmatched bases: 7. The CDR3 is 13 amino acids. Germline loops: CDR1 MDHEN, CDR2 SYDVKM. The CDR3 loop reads CATRGAQGNTIYF. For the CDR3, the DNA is TGTGCCACCAGGGGGGCGCAGGGAAACACCATATATTTT.

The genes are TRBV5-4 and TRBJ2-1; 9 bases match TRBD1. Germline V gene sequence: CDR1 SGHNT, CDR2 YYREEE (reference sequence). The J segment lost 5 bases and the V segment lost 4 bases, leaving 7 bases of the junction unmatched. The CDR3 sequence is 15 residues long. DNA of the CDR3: TGTGCCAGCAGCATCCCGGGACAGGGTAACAATGAGCAGTTCTTC. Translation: CASSIPGQGNNEQFF.

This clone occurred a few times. DNA of the CDR3: TGCAGCGTCGGGACAGTGCACTCCTACGAGCAGTACTTC. It codes for CSVGTVHSYEQYF. This rearrangement joins TRBV29-1 to TRBJ2-7, with 7 positions matching TRBD1. CDR1 and CDR2 from the germline V gene are SQVTM and ANQGSEA. CDR3 length: 13 residues. Trimming removed 6 bases from V and 0 bases from J; junction bases left unmatched: 5.

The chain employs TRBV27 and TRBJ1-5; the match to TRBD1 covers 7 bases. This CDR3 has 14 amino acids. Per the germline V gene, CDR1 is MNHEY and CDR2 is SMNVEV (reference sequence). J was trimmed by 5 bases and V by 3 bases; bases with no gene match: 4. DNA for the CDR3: TGTGCCAGCAGTTTCGGCACAGGGGATCAGCCCCAGCATTTT. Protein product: CASSFGTGDQPQHF.

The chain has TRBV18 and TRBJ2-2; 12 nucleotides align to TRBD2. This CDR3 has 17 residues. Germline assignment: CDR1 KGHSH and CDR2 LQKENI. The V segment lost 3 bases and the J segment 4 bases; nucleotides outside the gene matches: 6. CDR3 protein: CASSPWTSGTLTGELFF. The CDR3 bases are TGTGCCAGCTCACCTTGGACTAGCGGGACGCTCACCGGGGAGCTGTTTTTT. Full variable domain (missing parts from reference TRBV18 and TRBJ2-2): NAGVMQNPRHLVRRRGQEARLRCSPMKGHSHVYWYRQLPEEGLKFMVYLQKENIIDESGMPKERFSAEFPKEGPSILRIQQVVRGDSAAYFCASSPWTSGTLTGELFFGEGSRLTVL.

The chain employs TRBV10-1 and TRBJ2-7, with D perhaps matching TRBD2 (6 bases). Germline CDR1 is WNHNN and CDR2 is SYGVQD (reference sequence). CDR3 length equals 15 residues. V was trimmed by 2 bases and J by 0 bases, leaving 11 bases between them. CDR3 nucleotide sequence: TGCGCCAGCAGTGAGAAGGGTAGCGGCTCCTACGAGCAGTACTTC. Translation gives CASSEKGSGSYEQYF.

CDR3 DNA: TGCGCCAGCAGCTTGGACACAGGGTTGGGTCAGCCCCAGCATTTT. It codes for CASSLDTGLGQPQHF. The chain employs TRBV5-1 and TRBJ1-5; TRBD1 is a possible D gene (6 bases). With 0 bases removed from V and 6 bases from J, the gap between germline ends came to 13 bases. The germline V gene encodes CDR1 SGHRS and CDR2 YFSETQ. CDR3 length: 15 amino acids.

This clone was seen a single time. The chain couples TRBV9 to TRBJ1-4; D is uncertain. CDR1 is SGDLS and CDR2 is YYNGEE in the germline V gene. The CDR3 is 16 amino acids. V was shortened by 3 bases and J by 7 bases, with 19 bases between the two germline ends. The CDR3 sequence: CASSANQYGSGEKLFF. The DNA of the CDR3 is TGTGCCAGCAGCGCCAACCAGTATGGGTCGGGTGAAAAACTGTTTTTT.

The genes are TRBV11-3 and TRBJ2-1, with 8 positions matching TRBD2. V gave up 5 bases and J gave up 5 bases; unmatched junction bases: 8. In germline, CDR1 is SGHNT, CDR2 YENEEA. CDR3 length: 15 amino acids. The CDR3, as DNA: TGTGCCAGCAGCCCCCGGGAGGGACTAAACAATGAGCAGTTCTTC. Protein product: CASSPREGLNNEQFF.

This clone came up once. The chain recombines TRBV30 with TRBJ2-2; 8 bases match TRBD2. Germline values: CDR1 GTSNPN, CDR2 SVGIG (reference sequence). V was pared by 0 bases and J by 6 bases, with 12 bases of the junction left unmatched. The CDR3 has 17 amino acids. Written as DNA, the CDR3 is TGTGCCTGGAGTGTTACCCCTCTCCGGACTAGCCCCGGGGAGCTGTTTTTT. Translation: CAWSVTPLRTSPGELFF.

The CDR3 here is CASSQEVSRQSSYEQYF. The CDR3 DNA reads as TGTGCCAGCAGCCAAGAAGTTTCGCGACAGTCGTCCTACGAGCAGTACTTC. The chain employs TRBV4-2 and TRBJ2-7; possible D gene TRBD1, 5 bases. Germline assignment: CDR1 LGHNA and CDR2 YNFKEQ. CDR3 length: 17 residues. Trimming cost V 0 bases and J 1 base, with 16 bases left between them.

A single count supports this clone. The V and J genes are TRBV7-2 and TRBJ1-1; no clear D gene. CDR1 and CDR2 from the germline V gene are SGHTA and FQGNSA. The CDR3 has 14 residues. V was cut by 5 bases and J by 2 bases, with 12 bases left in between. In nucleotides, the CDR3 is TGTGCCAGCAGCCGCCTGGAGCTAAACACTGAAGCTTTCTTT. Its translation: CASSRLELNTEAFF.

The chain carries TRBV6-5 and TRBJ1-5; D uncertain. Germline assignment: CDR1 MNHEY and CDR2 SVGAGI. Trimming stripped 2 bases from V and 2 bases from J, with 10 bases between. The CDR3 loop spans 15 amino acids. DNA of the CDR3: TGTGCCAGCAGTTACAGCCCCGGGGGCAATCAGCCCCAGCATTTT. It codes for CASSYSPGGNQPQHF.

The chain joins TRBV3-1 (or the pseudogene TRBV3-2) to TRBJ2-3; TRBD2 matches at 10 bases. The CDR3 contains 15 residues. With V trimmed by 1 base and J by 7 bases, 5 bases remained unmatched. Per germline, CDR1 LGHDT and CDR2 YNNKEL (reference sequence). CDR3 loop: CASSQATSGINTQYF. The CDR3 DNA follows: TGTGCCAGCAGCCAAGCAACTAGCGGGATAAATACGCAGTATTTT.

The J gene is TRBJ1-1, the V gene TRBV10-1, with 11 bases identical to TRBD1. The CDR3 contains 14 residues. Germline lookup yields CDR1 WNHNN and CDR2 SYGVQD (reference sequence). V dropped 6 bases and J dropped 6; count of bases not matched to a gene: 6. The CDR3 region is CASSAGTGGSEAFF. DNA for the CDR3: TGCGCCAGCAGCGCCGGGACAGGGGGTTCTGAAGCTTTCTTT.

In nucleotides, the CDR3 is TGTGCCAGTAGAGGGACAGGGGATGGCTACACCTTC. This sequence encodes CASRGTGDGYTF. The V and J genes are TRBV19 and TRBJ1-2; the match to TRBD1 covers 10 bases. The CDR3 extends over 12 amino acids. The germline CDR1 and CDR2 sequences are LNHDA and SQIVND (reference sequence). With V trimmed by 6 bases and J by 6 bases, 1 base remained unmatched.

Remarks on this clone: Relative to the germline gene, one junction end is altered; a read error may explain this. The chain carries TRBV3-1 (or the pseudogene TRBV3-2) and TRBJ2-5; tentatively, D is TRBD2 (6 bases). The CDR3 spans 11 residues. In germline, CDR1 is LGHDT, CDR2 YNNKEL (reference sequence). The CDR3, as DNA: TGTGCCAGCAGCCACGCCGGACTACTGGACTTC. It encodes CASSHAGLLDF.